Listed below are T cell receptor beta chains from one sample, sequenced in a study of blood T cell repertoires in COVID-19. The table came from immunoSEQ multiplex PCR; TCRdb's copy has only in-frame clones and leaves some out. The sample records approximately 200,000 clones, approximately 83% being singletons. Source material: peripheral blood. The receptors stem from a woman aged 60-70 years with acute or convalescent COVID-19. CDR3s include the opening cysteine and the closing phenylalanine or tryptophan. The D gene is left open where the match is weak. Part of the rows lack a size; the others show once, few, many or a class for expanded clones.

. | TRBJ1-1 | TRBV7-3 | few | CASSLTSGNTEAFF | TGTGCCAGCAGCTTAACTTCGGGGAACACTGAAGCTTTCTTT
. | TRBJ1-5 | TRBV15 | few | CATSRDKRRSQWSQPQHF | TGTGCCACCAGCAGAGATAAGAGAAGGAGCCAGTGGAGTCAGCCCCAGCATTTT
. | TRBJ2-7 | TRBV30 | . | CAWATLYEQYF | TGTGCCTGGGCTACCTTATACGAGCAGTACTTC
TRBD2 | TRBJ2-5 | TRBV4-3 | . | CASSQVWTSGQETQYF | TGCGCCAGCAGCCAAGTATGGACTAGCGGTCAAGAGACCCAGTACTTC
TRBD2 | TRBJ2-1 | TRBV28 | . | CASSALTSGGLNEQFF | TGTGCCAGCAGTGCCCTGACTAGCGGGGGTCTTAATGAGCAGTTCTTC
TRBD2 | TRBJ2-2 | TRBV7-9 | once | CASRLLAGDYYTGELFF | TGTGCCAGCCGCCTTCTAGCGGGGGATTATTACACCGGGGAGCTGTTTTTT
TRBD2 | TRBJ2-3 | TRBV7-3 | . | CASSTSGGATDTQYF | TGTGCCAGCAGCACTAGCGGGGGGGCGACAGATACGCAGTATTTT
TRBD2 | TRBJ2-1 | TRBV6-5 | . | CASRESGGAYNEQFF | TGTGCCAGCAGGGAGAGCGGGGGGGCCTACAATGAGCAGTTCTTC
TRBD1 | TRBJ2-7 | TRBV15 | . | CATSSAGTGEREQYF | TGTGCCACCAGCAGTGCCGGGACAGGGGAGCGTGAGCAGTACTTC
. | TRBJ1-2 | TRBV5-6 | . | CASSFTGPPNYGYTF | TGTGCCAGCAGCTTCACAGGGCCTCCTAACTATGGCTACACCTTC
TRBD1 | TRBJ2-3 | TRBV5-4 | . | CASSLEGAGDTQYF | TGTGCCAGCAGCTTGGAGGGGGCTGGAGATACGCAGTATTTT
TRBD1 | TRBJ1-2 | TRBV2 | . | CASSGQGSLYTF | TGTGCCAGCTCCGGACAGGGTTCCCTCTACACCTTC
. | TRBJ1-1 | TRBV6-5 | . | CASSIGPGRGTEAFF | TGTGCCAGCAGTATAGGGCCAGGGAGGGGCACTGAAGCTTTCTTT
TRBD1 | TRBJ1-3 | TRBV6-5 | . | CASSQGAQGNTIYF | TGTGCCAGCAGTCAGGGGGCTCAGGGAAACACCATATATTTT
TRBD2 | TRBJ2-7 | TRBV3-1/TRBV3-2 | . | CASSQDGLEYQYF | TGTGCCAGCAGCCAAGATGGACTAGAATATCAGTACTTC
TRBD1 | TRBJ1-2 | TRBV28 | . | CASSSGQGRGYTF | TGTGCCAGCAGTTCTGGACAGGGTCGTGGCTACACCTTC
TRBD1 | TRBJ1-2 | TRBV6-5 | . | CAAKPTGSNYGYTF | TGTGCCGCCAAACCGACAGGGTCGAACTATGGCTACACCTTC
. | TRBJ1-1 | TRBV7-2 | . | CASSRTGRPEAFF | TGTGCCAGCAGCCGCACAGGGCGGCCTGAAGCTTTCTTT
TRBD2 | TRBJ2-3 | TRBV7-9 | . | CASSFGDSGGANF | TGTGCCAGCAGCTTTGGGGATAGCGGGGGGGCGAATTTT
TRBD1 | TRBJ1-4 | TRBV5-1 | . | CASSIGTGRDEKLFF | TGCGCCAGCAGCATCGGGACAGGCCGGGACGAAAAACTGTTTTTT
. | TRBJ2-5 | TRBV2 | . | CASSEAGLRKETQYF | TGTGCCAGCAGTGAGGCCGGCCTGAGGAAGGAGACCCAGTACTTC
TRBD1 | TRBJ1-2 | TRBV7-8 | . | CASSLSGTGGYGYTF | TGTGCCAGCAGCTTAAGTGGGACAGGTGGCTATGGCTACACCTTC
. | TRBJ1-6 | TRBV30 | . | CAWSEGGNSPLHF | TGTGCCTGGAGTGAAGGAGGTAATTCACCCCTCCACTTT
. | TRBJ1-2 | TRBV5-5 | . | CASKLTGSNYGYTF | TGTGCCAGCAAATTGACAGGATCAAACTATGGCTACACCTTC
. | TRBJ1-4 | TRBV5-6 | . | CASSSDLGPATNEKLFF | TGTGCCAGCAGCTCGGACTTAGGGCCTGCAACTAATGAAAAACTGTTTTTT
. | TRBJ1-6 | TRBV5-5 | once | CASTSAQYNSPLHF | TGTGCCAGCACCTCAGCACAGTATAATTCACCCCTCCACTTT
. | TRBJ1-2 | TRBV27 | few | CASSFHRNGYTF | TGTGCCAGCAGTTTCCACAGAAATGGCTACACCTTC
TRBD1 | TRBJ2-3 | TRBV5-1 | . | CASSLQGAADTQYF | TGCGCCAGCAGCCTGCAGGGGGCGGCAGATACGCAGTATTTT
TRBD1 | TRBJ1-1 | TRBV12-3/TRBV12-4 | . | CASSRDRYTEAFF | TGTGCCAGCAGCAGGGACAGATACACTGAAGCTTTCTTT
. | TRBJ2-6 | TRBV19 | . | CASSIRGRGDSGANVLTF | TGTGCCAGTAGTATCCGTGGCAGGGGGGACTCTGGGGCCAATGTCCTGACTTTC
. | TRBJ1-5 | TRBV24-1 | . | CATSDGGSNQPQHF | TGTGCCACCAGTGATGGGGGGAGCAATCAGCCCCAGCATTTT
. | TRBJ1-2 | TRBV7-9 | . | CASSLNSNPYGYTF | TGTGCCAGCAGCTTAAACAGTAACCCCTATGGCTACACCTTC
TRBD1 | TRBJ1-2 | TRBV20-1 | . | CSASQGARGYTF | TGCAGTGCTAGTCAGGGGGCGCGGGGCTACACCTTC
. | TRBJ2-6 | TRBV7-9 | . | CASSWTAGANVLTF | TGTGCCAGCAGCTGGACAGCTGGGGCCAACGTCCTGACTTTC
. | TRBJ1-6 | TRBV12-3/TRBV12-4 | . | CASSLAVRSPLHF | TGTGCCAGCAGTTTAGCAGTCCGGTCACCCCTCCACTTT
TRBD1 | TRBJ1-3 | TRBV5-4 | . | CARTRGLGNTIYF | TGTGCCAGGACGAGGGGGCTAGGAAACACCATATATTTT
. | TRBJ1-5 | TRBV19 | few | CASSRRTENQPQHF | TGTGCCAGTAGTCGCCGGACAGAGAATCAGCCCCAGCATTTT